This record covers a single T cell receptor beta chain. This sample stems from a study of blood T cell repertoires in COVID-19. Study at large: In each case, the material was cDNA or gDNA derived from T cells, B-cell-depleted T cells, or PBMCs.

Original handling: For nucleated cells, counts were estimated from reference gene primer amplification. The repertoire was sequenced with immunoSEQ multiplex PCR; TCRdb's copy has only in-frame clones and lacks some. V, J and clone size reflect that table, while D and trimming were determined from the DNA. Of 130,000 to 150,000 clones in the sample, about four fifths were seen once. Trimming left V 7 bases short and J 9 bases short, with 16 bases between. The germline V gene has CDR1 MNHNY and CDR2 SVGAGI (reference sequence). CDR3 length: 13 residues. The TCR was taken from an elderly woman with acute or convalescent COVID-19. The sequencing input was peripheral blood. This chain connects TRBV6-6 to TRBJ1-5; D uncertain. The CDR3 nucleotides read TGTGCCAGCACCATCGAAACACGACTGCCCCAGCATTTT. This encodes CASTIETRLPQHF.